A selection of T cell receptor beta chains follows, all from one sample in a study of radiation and T cells in renal cell carcinoma. The table came from immunoSEQ multiplex PCR; TCRdb's copy has only in-frame clones and leaves some out. The table lists some 150,000 clones, roughly 89% of them singletons. Here the sequenced sample was blood, taken from a patient whose treatment included radiotherapy and nephrectomy. All receptors derive from a woman between 50 and 59 years old with renal cell carcinoma. CDR3s include the opening cysteine and the closing phenylalanine or tryptophan. Each record gives: J gene, clone size, D gene, V gene, CDR3 protein, CDR3 DNA. A D gene is named only where the DNA matches it firmly. Expanded clones are given a class, and other clones once, few, many or no size at all.

J: TRBJ2-5
size: .
D: TRBD2
V: TRBV19
CDR3: CASSIAGGSGETQYF
DNA: TGTGCCAGTTCAATAGCGGGGGGCAGTGGAGAGACCCAGTACTTC

J: TRBJ1-1
size: .
D: .
V: TRBV18
CDR3: CASSQELNTEAFF
DNA: TGTGCCAGCTCACAGGAGTTGAACACTGAAGCTTTCTTT

J: TRBJ1-3
size: .
D: .
V: TRBV19
CDR3: CASSYYSSGNTIYF
DNA: TGTGCCAGTAGTTACTACAGCTCTGGAAACACCATATATTTT

J: TRBJ2-3
size: .
D: .
V: TRBV2
CDR3: CASSESTDTQYF
DNA: TGTGCCAGCAGTGAGAGCACAGATACGCAGTATTTT

J: TRBJ1-2
size: .
D: .
V: TRBV7-8
CDR3: CASSARDSGSGGYTF
DNA: TGTGCCAGCAGCGCCCGGGACTCCGGTTCGGGTGGCTACACCTTC

J: TRBJ1-1
size: .
D: TRBD1
V: TRBV6-5
CDR3: CASIAGTVNTEAFF
DNA: TGTGCCAGCATCGCCGGGACAGTGAACACTGAAGCTTTCTTT

J: TRBJ1-2
size: once
D: .
V: TRBV9
CDR3: CASSVGPGSQEGYTF
DNA: TGTGCCAGCAGCGTAGGCCCCGGGTCCCAGGAGGGCTACACCTTC

J: TRBJ1-2
size: .
D: TRBD1
V: TRBV5-5
CDR3: CASSHATGGEGYGYTF
DNA: TGTGCCAGCAGCCACGCCACAGGGGGCGAGGGCTATGGCTACACCTTC

J: TRBJ1-1
size: .
D: .
V: TRBV6-6
CDR3: CASRAGQLNTEAFF
DNA: TGTGCCAGCAGGGCAGGACAGCTGAACACTGAAGCTTTCTTT

J: TRBJ1-3
size: .
D: TRBD1
V: TRBV4-3
CDR3: CASSHRTGYGNTIYF
DNA: TGCGCCAGCAGCCACCGGACAGGGTATGGAAACACCATATATTTT